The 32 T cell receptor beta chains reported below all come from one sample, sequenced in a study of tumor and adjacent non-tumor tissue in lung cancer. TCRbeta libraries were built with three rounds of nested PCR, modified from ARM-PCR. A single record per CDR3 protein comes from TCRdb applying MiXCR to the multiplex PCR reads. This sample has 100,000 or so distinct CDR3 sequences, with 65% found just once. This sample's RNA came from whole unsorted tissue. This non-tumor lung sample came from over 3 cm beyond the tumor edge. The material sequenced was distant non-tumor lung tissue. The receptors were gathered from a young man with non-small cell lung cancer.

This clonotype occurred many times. DNA for the CDR3: TGTGCCAGCAGTTCCCCCGGGGACAGGGAAGAGACCCAGTACTTC. Protein product: CASSSPGDREETQYF. The rearrangement uses TRBV6-5 and TRBJ2-5; 9 bases map to TRBD1. Germline values: CDR1 MNHEY, CDR2 SVGAGI. There are 15 residues in the CDR3. The V segment lost 4 bases and the J segment 3 bases; nucleotides outside the gene matches: 6.

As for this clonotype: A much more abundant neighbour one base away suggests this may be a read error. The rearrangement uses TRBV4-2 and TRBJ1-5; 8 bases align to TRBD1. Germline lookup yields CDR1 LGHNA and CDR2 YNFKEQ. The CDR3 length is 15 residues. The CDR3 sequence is CTSSEMTGELQPQHF. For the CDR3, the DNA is TGTACCAGCAGCGAAATGACAGGGGAGTTACAGCCCCAGCATTTT.

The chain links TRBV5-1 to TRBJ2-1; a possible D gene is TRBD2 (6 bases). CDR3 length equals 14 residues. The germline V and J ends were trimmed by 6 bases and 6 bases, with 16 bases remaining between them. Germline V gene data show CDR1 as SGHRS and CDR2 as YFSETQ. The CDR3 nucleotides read TGCGCCAGCAACTGGGAAGCGGGTAGCAATGAGCAGTTCTTC. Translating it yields CASNWEAGSNEQFF.

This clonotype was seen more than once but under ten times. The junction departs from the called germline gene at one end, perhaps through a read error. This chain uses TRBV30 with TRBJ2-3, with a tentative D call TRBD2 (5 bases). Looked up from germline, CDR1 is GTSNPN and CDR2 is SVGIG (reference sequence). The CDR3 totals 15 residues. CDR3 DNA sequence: TGTGCCTGGAGTGTAGAGGGCTCGGGCACAGATACACAGTATTTT. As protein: CAWSVEGSGTDTQYF.

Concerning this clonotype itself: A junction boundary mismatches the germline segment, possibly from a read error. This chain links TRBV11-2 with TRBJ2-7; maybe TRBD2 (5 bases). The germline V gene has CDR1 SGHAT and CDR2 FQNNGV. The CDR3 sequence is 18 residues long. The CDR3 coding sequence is TGTGTCAGCAGCCCGCTCAGGAGGTATGACGGCAGCTCCTACGAGCAGTACTTT. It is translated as CVSSPLRRYDGSSYEQYF. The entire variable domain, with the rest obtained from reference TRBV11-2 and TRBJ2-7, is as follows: EAGVAQSPRYKIIEKRQSVAFWCNPISGHATLYWYQQILGQGPKLLIQFQNNGVVDDSQLPKDRFSAERLKGVDSTLKIQPAKLEDSAVYLCVSSPLRRYDGSSYEQYFGPGTRLTVT.

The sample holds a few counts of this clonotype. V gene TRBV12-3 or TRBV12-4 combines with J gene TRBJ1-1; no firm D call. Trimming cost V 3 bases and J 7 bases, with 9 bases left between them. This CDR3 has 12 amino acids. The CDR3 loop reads CASSFIGREAFF. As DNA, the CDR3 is TGTGCCAGCAGTTTTATCGGCCGTGAAGCTTTCTTT.

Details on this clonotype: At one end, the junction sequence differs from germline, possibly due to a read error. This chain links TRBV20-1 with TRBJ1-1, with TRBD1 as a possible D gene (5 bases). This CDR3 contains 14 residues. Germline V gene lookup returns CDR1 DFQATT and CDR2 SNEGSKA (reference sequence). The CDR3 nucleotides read TGCAGTCCTAGAGTGGGACCTAGGGGAACTGAAGTTTTCTTT. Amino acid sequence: CSPRVGPRGTEVFF.

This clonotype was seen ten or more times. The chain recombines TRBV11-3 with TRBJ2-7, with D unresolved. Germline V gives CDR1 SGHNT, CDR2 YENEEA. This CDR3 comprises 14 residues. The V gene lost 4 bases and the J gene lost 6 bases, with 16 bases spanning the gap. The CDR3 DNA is TGTGCCAGCAGCTCCATAAAGGATAGGCGCGAGCAGTACTTC. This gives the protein CASSSIKDRREQYF.

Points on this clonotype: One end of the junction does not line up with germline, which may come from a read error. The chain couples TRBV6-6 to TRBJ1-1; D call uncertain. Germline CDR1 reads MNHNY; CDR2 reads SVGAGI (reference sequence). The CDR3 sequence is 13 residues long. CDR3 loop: CTSSFNRDTEAFF. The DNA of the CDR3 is TGTACCAGCAGTTTCAACCGCGACACTGAAGCTTTCTTT.

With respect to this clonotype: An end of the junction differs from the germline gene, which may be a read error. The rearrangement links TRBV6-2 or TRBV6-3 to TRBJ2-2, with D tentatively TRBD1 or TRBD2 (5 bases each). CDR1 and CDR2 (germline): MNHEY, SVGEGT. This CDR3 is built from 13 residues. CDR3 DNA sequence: TGTGCCAGCAGTTACTCGGACACCGGGAAGCTGATTTTT. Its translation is CASSYSDTGKLIF.

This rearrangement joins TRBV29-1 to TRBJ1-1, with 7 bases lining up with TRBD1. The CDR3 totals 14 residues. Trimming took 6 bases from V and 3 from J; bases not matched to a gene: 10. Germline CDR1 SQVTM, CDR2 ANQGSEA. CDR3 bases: TGCAGCGTGACAGGGTCGGCGGGGCACACTGAAGCTTTCTTT. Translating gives CSVTGSAGHTEAFF.

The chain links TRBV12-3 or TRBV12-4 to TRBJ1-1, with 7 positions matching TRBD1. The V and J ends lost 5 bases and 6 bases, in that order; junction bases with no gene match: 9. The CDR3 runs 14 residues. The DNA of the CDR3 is TGTGCCAGCAGTCTAGATGAAGGGGGCTCTGAAGCTTTCTTT. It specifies CASSLDEGGSEAFF.

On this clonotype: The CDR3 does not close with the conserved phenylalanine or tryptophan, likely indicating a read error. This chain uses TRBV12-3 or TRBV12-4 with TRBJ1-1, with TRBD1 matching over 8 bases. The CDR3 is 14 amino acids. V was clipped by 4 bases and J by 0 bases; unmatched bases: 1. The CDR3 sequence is CASSSRGLNTEAFS. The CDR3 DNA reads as TGTGCCAGCAGTTCCAGGGGGCTGAACACTGAAGCTTTCTCT.

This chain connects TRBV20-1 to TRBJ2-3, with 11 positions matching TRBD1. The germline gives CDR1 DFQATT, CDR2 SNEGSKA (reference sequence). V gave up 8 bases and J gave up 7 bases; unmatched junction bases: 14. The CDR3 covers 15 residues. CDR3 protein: CSTIPSDRGLNTQYF. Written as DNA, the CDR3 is TGCAGTACCATACCCTCGGACAGGGGGCTAAATACGCAGTATTTT.

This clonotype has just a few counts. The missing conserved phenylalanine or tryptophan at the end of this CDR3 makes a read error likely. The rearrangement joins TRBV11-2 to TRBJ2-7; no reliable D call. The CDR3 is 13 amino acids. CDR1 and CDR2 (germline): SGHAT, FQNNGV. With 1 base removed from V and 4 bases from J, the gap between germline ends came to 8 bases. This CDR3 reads CASSLGQIYEQYI. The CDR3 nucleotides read TGTGCCAGCAGCTTAGGGCAGATTTACGAGCAGTACATC.

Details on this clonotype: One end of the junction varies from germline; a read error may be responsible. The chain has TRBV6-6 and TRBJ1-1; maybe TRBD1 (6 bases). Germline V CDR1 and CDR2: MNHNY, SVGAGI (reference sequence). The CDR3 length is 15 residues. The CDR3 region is CASSWTEGANIEAFF. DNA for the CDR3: TGTGCCAGCAGTTGGACAGAGGGAGCGAACATTGAAGCTTTCTTC.

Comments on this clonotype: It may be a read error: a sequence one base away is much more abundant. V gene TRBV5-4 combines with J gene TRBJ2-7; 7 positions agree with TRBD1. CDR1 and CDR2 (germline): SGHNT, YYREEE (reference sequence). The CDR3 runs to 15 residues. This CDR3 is CASSRMRQGSYERYF. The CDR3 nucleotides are TGTGCCAGCAGCAGAATGCGACAGGGATCCTACGAGCGGTACTTC. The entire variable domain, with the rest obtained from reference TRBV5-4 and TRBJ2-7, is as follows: ETGVTQSPTHLIKTRGQQVTLRCSSQSGHNTVSWYQQALGQGPQFIFQYYREEENGRGNFPPRFSGLQFPNYSSELNVNALELDDSALYLCASSRMRQGSYERYFGPGTRLTVT.

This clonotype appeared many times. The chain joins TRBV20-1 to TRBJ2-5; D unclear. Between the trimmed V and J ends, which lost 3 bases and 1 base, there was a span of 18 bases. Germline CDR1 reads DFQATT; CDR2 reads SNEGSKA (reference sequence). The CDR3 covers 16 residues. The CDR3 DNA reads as TGCAGTGCTAGTTCCGCGAGGCAGGCCTCCCAAGAGACCCAGTACTTC. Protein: CSASSARQASQETQYF.

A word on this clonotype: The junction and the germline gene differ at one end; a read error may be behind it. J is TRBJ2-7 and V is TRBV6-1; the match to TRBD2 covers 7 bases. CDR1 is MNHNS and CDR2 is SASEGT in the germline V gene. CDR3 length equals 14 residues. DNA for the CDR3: TGTGCCAGTAGTGATGGGCGGGAGTCCCACGGGCAGTACTTC. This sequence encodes CASSDGRESHGQYF.

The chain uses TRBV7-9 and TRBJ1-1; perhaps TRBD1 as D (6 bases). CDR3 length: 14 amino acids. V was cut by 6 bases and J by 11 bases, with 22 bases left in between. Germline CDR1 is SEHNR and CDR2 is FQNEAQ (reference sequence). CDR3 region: CASSMRTGMRQAFF. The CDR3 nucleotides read TGTGCCAGCAGTATGCGCACAGGGATGCGGCAGGCTTTCTTT.

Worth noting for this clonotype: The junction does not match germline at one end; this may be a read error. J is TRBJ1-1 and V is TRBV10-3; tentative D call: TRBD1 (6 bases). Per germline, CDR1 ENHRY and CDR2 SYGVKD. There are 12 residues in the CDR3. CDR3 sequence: CATPGWDTETFF. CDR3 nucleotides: TGTGCCACCCCAGGGTGGGACACTGAAACTTTCTTT.

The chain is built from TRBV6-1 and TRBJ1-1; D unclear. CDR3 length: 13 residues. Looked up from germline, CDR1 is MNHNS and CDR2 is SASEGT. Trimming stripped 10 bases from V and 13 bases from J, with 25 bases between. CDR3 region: CANNFGPRVVVFF. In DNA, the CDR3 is TGTGCCAACAATTTCGGACCTAGGGTCGTTGTTTTCTTT.

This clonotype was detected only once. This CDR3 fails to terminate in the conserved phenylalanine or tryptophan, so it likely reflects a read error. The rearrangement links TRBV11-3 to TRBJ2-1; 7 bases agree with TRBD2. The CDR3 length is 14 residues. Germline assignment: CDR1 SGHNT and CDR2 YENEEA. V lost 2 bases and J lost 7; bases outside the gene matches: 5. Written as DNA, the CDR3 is TGTGCCAGCAGCTTACATCGGGGGGTAAATGAGCAGTTCTCC. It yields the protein CASSLHRGVNEQFS.

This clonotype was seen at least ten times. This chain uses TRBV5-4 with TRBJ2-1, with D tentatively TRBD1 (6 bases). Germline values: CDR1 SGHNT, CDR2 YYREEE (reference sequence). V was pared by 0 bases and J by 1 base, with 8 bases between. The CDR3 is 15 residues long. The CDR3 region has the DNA TGTGCCAGCAGCTTGGTGACAGGTTCCTACAATGAGCAGTTCTTC. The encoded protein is CASSLVTGSYNEQFF.

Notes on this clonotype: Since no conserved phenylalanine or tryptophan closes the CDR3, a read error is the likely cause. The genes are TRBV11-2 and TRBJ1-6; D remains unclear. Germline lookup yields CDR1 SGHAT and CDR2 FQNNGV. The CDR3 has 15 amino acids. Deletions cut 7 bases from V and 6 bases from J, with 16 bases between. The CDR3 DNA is TGTGCCAGCACCCATGGGGTGATCAGTAATTCACCCCTCCACTAT. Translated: CASTHGVISNSPLHY.

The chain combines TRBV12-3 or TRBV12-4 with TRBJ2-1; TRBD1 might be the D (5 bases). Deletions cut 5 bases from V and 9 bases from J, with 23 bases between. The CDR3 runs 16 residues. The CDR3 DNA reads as TGTGCCAGCAGTCCGTGGACGGACACCCAAAGGATTGAGCAGTTCTTC. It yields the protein CASSPWTDTQRIEQFF.

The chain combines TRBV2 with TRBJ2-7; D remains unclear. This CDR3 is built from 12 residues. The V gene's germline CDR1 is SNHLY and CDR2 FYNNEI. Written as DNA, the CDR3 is TGTGCTAGAGGAGATGGGGTCTACGAGCAGTACTTC. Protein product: CARGDGVYEQYF. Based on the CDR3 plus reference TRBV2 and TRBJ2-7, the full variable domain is EPEVTQTPSHQVTQMGQEVILRCVPISNHLYFYWYRQILGQKVEFLVSFYNNEISEKSEIFDDQFSVERPDGSNFTLKIRSTKLEDSAMYFCARGDGVYEQYFGPGTRLTVT.

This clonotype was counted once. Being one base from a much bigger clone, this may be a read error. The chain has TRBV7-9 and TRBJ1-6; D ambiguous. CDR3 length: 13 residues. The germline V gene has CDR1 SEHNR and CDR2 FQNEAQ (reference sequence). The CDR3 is CTSSMIDNSPLHF. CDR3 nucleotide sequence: TGTACCAGCAGCATGATCGACAATTCACCCCTCCACTTT.

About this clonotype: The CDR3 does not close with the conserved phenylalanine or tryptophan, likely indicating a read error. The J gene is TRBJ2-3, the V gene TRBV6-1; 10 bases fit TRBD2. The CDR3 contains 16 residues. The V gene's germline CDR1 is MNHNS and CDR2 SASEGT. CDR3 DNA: TGTGCCATCAGTGAAAGAGCGGGGGGGCCCACAGATACGCAGTATTAT. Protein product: CAISERAGGPTDTQYY.

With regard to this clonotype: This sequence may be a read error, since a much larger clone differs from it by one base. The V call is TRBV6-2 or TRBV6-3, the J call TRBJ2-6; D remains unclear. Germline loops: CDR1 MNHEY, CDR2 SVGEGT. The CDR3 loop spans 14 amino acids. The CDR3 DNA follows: TGTGCCAGCAGTTACAACTCTGGGGTCAACGTCCTGACTTTC. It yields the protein CASSYNSGVNVLTF.

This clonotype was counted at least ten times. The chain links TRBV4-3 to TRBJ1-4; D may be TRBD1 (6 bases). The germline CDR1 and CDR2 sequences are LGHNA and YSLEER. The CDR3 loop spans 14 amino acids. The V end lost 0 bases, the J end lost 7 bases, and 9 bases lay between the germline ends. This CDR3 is CASSQEEGGEKLFF. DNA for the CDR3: TGCGCCAGCAGCCAAGAGGAGGGGGGTGAAAAACTGTTTTTT.

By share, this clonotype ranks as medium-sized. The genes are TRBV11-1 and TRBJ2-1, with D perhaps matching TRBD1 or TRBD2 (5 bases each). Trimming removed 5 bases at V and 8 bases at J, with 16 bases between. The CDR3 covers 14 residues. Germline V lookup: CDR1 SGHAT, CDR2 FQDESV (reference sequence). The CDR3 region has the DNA TGTGCCAGCAGCCTGGGGACGGGCAGGGATGAGCAGTTCTTC. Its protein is CASSLGTGRDEQFF. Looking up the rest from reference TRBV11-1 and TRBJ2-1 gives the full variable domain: EAEVAQSPRYKITEKSQAVAFWCDPISGHATLYWYRQILGQGPELLVQFQDESVVDDSQLPKDRFSAERLKGVDSTLKIQPAELGDSAMYLCASSLGTGRDEQFFGPGTRLTVL.